Reported below is one TCR beta chain. Its antigen target is currently unknown. No base quality information exists; no much larger clone differs at one position. Donors were healthy HIV-negative adults with no recently reported acute infections or vaccinations. All donors were Caucasian adults living in Nashville, Tennessee, USA. CD4+ T cells were enriched by magnetic negative selection, after which naive cells were positively selected on CD45RA and the negative fraction was taken as the memory subset. After blood collection by leukapheresis, PBMCs were isolated using Ficoll-Histopaque density gradient centrifugation and then cryopreserved in the vapor phase of liquid nitrogen. Analytical flow cytometry was used to check the purity and quantity of each magnetically sorted T cell population. Genomic DNA was isolated from every sorted fraction and measured by UV absorbance on a Nanodrop 2000c. Via the germline V gene, CDR1 is MRHNA and CDR2 SNTAGT. The V end loses 0 bases and the J end loses 0 bases, and a stretch of 15 bases separates them. Its CDR3 holds 18 amino acids, cysteine through phenylalanine. The entry retains the CDR3 DNA only, 54 bases that are in frame from base 1.

Using the deep immunoSEQ assay, TCR CDR3 regions were amplified from genomic DNA by multiplex PCR. For each cell subset, the extracted genomic DNA was distributed evenly across all wells of several immunoSEQ 96-well plates, and each plate served as one replicate. For sorted subsets, about 220 ng of genomic DNA, equivalent to 25,000 to 35,000 T cell genomes, went into each replicate PCR. Purified libraries were quantified with a Qubit 3.0 fluorometer, sized on a Bioanalyzer 2100, and re-quantified with the KAPA Library Quantification kit. Every immunoSEQ 96-well plate was sequenced on a separate single-read 150-cycle Illumina NextSeq 550 flow cell. Per the authors' processing: Because only junctional sequences without quality scores were contained in the immunoSEQ output, filtering matching that applied to full-length reads could not be performed. To assign V/J genes and CDR3, sequences were annotated against IMGT germline references using PyIR, a Python wrapper for IgBLAST v1.9. Reads were filtered out if the reads had weak V/J assignments (E-value above 1e-6), no CDR3, stop codons, out-of-frame junctions, or ambiguous translated residues. A V3J clonotype was defined by an identical inferred V gene, J gene, and CDR3 amino acid sequence. Percentage overlap between repertoires was calculated by dividing the number of shared unique clonotypes by the size of the smaller repertoire. Repertoire richness was assessed with RTK rarefaction, the Chao1 estimator, and Recon v2.1 estimates of unobserved clonotypes. Generation probabilities were computed with OLGA for all TCRbeta clonotypes obtained by the gDNA method from several donors. Held by TCRdb, this immuneACCESS table contains in-frame sequences only and omits some clones. Under half of the omission traces to an unresolved V gene where checked; the cause of the rest is unknown. V, J and clone size derive from that table, while D and trimming were established from the DNA sequence. A total of about 1.1 million clones appear in this sample, 70% to 80% of them only once. Of the sample, over 0.8% falls within the top ten clones.

This entry comes from a study of shared clonotypes between healthy human individuals (TCRdb year 2020). Notes on the research overall: A few men and two women, aged 18 to 49 years, made up the cohort. To estimate repertoire size and how much clonotype sharing occurs between individuals, the study deeply sequenced the blood TCR repertoires of a handful of healthy adults. To increase sequencing depth and limit assay-specific biases, different laboratories used diverse techniques to prepare libraries and sequence TCR repertoires. For each donor, CD4 naive and CD4 memory were each run on three plates, CD8 naive on two plates, and CD8 memory on one plate. Between about 0.9 and 9 billion PBMCs per donor were obtained by leukapheresis. Results and caveats for the whole study, not just this receptor: Even with the large sequencing depth, rarefaction of the sorted-subset datasets indicated that sequencing was incomplete. Across a handful of donors, approximately 5% of naive CD4, over 3% of naive CD8, 2.3% of memory CD4, and under 0.45% of memory CD8 clonotypes were shared. Sampling was limited to blood, and TCR repertoires in tissue likely differ from TCR repertoires in blood. Larger estimated clonotype richness was generally found for naive subsets than for memory subsets. The genetic and exposure-history diversity represented was limited by the small number of donors. Pairwise subsampling indicated that sequencing depth was expected to affect the degree of clonotype sharing among donors. Higher generation probabilities were observed for clonotypes shared by all four sorted-subset donors than for non-shared clonotypes.

The sequence came from a man aged 18 to 30 in good health. Some clones in this sample may be carry-over from other donors' samples. The sequenced material came from memory CD4+ T cells from PBMCs. This specimen's cell subset or site label, per the study, means: CD45RA-negative fraction. The chain uses TRBV6-4 and TRBJ2-1; TRBD2 is perhaps the D gene, given 5 matching bases. The CDR3 region has the sequence CASSDSISHGNSYNEQFF. The DNA reads TGTGCCAGCAGTGACTCGATCTCGCACGGGAACTCCTACAATGAGCAGTTCTTC.